Below, one TCR beta chain is given with its context. This clonotype was picked up many times. Its antigen is still unknown. No quality values exist for individual bases; no much larger clone is one base distant. The sample originates from a study of T-cell reconstitution after alpha-beta-depleted transplantation in children (dated by TCRdb to between 2015 and 2016). About the investigation overall: The study quantitatively tracked T-cell immune reconstitution after TCRalphabeta/CD19-depleted allogeneic hematopoietic cell transplantation in children using TCR repertoire profiling.

Overall results and qualifications from the work: Over the following months the frequencies of hyperexpanded clones went down, and after one year T-cell counts and TCRbeta diversity were mostly credited to newly produced T cells. Apparently early alphabetaT-cell count recovery about two months after transplant reportedly relied on only several hundred rapidly expanded clones derived from non-depleted graft cells. In some patients, the high TCRbeta diversity seen at day 60 was put down to recipient T cells and intrathymic progenitors that had survived conditioning.

Interpreted using the paper, the treatment or condition label stands for: allogeneic hematopoietic cell transplantation with graft depleted of TCRalphabeta T cells and CD19 B cells. Transplant recipients were children who received TCRalphabeta/CD19-depleted allogeneic hematopoietic cell grafts. Library creation used PCR. The run used an Illumina HiSeq 2500. TCR libraries were prepared with molecular barcoding, using unique molecular identifiers to normalize TCRbeta repertoire quantification. In-frame beta chains were kept once TCRdb had trimmed the public reads at Q25 with fastp and called clones with MiXCR. Rows are combined by CDR3 protein, so each entry shows the most common genes and DNA. Here the sample has 240,000 or so distinct CDR3 sequences; around 7.8% occur a single time. Less than 8% of the sample rests with the top ten. Trimming takes 0 bases from V and 7 bases from J, and the germline ends sit 7 bases apart. CDR1 and CDR2 were assigned from the germline V gene as LGHNT and FRNRAP. There are 12 amino acids in the CDR3, from cysteine to phenylalanine inclusive. Only CDR3 DNA is held: 36 bases, read in frame from base 1.

Sequences were derived from PBMCs, mostly from graft donor cells, sampled 180 days after TCRalphabeta/CD19-depleted stem cell transplant. The sequence was obtained from a male patient younger than 18 who had a stem cell transplant for acute lymphoblastic leukemia, so the T cells may come from the graft donor. The chain couples TRBV12-5 to TRBJ2-7; the D gene is perhaps TRBD2, from 6 matching bases. CDR3 protein: CASGLVREEQYF. In nucleotides, the sequence is TGTGCTAGTGGTTTGGTACGGGAGGAGCAGTACTTC.